This entry features one T cell receptor beta chain sequence. This record belongs to a study of blood T cell repertoires in COVID-19. Study information: Donors in the United States, Italy and Spain gave samples during acute or convalescent COVID-19. PBMCs, B-cell-depleted T cells, or T cells provided the cDNA or gDNA that made up the material.

Authors' data handling: For nucleated cells, counts were estimated from reference gene primer amplification. The repertoire was sequenced with immunoSEQ multiplex PCR; TCRdb's copy has only in-frame clones and lacks some. V, J and clone size reflect that table, while D and trimming were determined from the DNA. The sample has tens of thousands of clones, 70% to 85% seen once; the top ten hold roughly 22%. This receptor was obtained from a woman of 80 years or more with active or convalescent COVID-19. Sequenced material: peripheral blood.

The CDR3 sequence: CASSYGQVVAAFF. The CDR3 nucleotides are TGTGCCAGCAGTTATGGGCAGGTAGTTGCAGCTTTCTTT. The chain recombines TRBV12-3 or TRBV12-4 with TRBJ1-1; D unclear. V lost 4 bases and J lost 10, with 16 bases in between. The CDR3 loop spans 13 amino acids.